The rows below give T cell receptor beta chains drawn from one sample of a study of OX40 agonist ivuxolimab in advanced cancers. Using immunoSEQ multiplex PCR, the repertoire was profiled, and TCRdb retains in-frame clones only, with some absent. The sample includes roughly 15,000 clones, around four fifths seen only once; the top ten take 35% to 45%. This specimen was CD4+ or CD8+ T cells sorted from blood, taken in a trial of the OX40 agonist ivuxolimab. The receptors derive from an adult with an advanced solid tumor such as melanoma, head and neck, liver or kidney cancer. Both conserved end residues are part of each CDR3. Each record gives: D gene, V gene, clone size, J gene, CDR3 DNA, CDR3 protein. A D gene is named only where the DNA matches it firmly. Rows give clone size only sometimes, using once, few, many, or a class for an expanded clone.

.	TRBV28	.	TRBJ1-1	TGTGCCAGCAGTACCTCCCTACAGGATACGGTTCGCACTGAAGCTTTCTTT	CASSTSLQDTVRTEAFF
.	TRBV4-2	.	TRBJ2-1	TGTGCCAGCAGCCAAGATTGGGCCGACAATGAGCAGTTCTTC	CASSQDWADNEQFF
TRBD1	TRBV30	.	TRBJ2-5	TGTGCCTGGAGTGTTGACAGGGAAGAGACCCAGTACTTC	CAWSVDREETQYF
.	TRBV19	.	TRBJ1-1	TGTGCCAGTAGTGCCGGACACCCGAACACTGAAGCTTTCTTT	CASSAGHPNTEAFF
TRBD2	TRBV2	.	TRBJ2-2	TGTGCCAGCACTGGCGGGAGGGCCGGCGGGGAGCTGTTTTTT	CASTGGRAGGELFF
TRBD2	TRBV19	.	TRBJ2-3	TGTGCCAGTAGTCCGGGACTAGCGGGAGGACCTAGCACAGATACGCAGTATTTT	CASSPGLAGGPSTDTQYF
.	TRBV4-3	few	TRBJ1-1	TGCGCCAGTCGAGAAAGCCTCGAGCATTGGAACACTGAAGCTTTCTTT	CASRESLEHWNTEAFF
.	TRBV6-1	few	TRBJ1-1	TGTGCCAGCAGATCGTCTTCGGGGAACCTAGTCTTT	CASRSSSGNLVF
.	TRBV28	.	TRBJ1-5	TGTGCCAGTTTCCAGGGCCTGAATCAGCCCCAGCATTTT	CASFQGLNQPQHF
TRBD1	TRBV4-2	.	TRBJ1-2	TGTGCCAGCAGCCAGCCGGGACAGGGGGTTGACTATGGCTACACCTTC	CASSQPGQGVDYGYTF
TRBD1	TRBV6-4	few	TRBJ1-2	TGTGCCAGCAGTGACTCAACAGGGGGCGGCTACACCTTC	CASSDSTGGGYTF